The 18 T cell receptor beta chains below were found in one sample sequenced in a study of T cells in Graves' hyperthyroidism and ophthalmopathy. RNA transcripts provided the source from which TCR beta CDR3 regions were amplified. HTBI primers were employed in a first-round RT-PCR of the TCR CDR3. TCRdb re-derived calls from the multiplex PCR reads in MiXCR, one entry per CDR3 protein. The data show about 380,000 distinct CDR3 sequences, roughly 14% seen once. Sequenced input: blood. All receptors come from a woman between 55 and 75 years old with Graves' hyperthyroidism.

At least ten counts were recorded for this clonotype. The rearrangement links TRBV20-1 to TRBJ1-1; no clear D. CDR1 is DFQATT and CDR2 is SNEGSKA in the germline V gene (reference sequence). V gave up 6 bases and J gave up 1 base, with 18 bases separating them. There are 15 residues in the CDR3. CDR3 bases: TGCAGTGCCCCCATCTTGGGAGGGCCGAACACTGAAGCTTTCTTT. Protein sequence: CSAPILGGPNTEAFF.

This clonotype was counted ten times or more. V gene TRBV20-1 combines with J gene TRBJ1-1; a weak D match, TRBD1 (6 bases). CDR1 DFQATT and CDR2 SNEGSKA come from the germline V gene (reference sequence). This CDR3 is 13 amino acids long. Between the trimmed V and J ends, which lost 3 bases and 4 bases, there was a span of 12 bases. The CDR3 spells CSASSGVTTEAFF. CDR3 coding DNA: TGCAGTGCTAGTTCAGGGGTCACCACTGAAGCTTTCTTT.

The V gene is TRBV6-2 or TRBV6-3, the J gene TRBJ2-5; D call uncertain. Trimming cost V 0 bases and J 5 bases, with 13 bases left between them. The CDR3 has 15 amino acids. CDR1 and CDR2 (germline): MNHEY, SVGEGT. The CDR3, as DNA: TGTGCCAGCAGTTACTCGCTGCGCGCTGGGGAGACCCAGTACTTC. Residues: CASSYSLRAGETQYF.

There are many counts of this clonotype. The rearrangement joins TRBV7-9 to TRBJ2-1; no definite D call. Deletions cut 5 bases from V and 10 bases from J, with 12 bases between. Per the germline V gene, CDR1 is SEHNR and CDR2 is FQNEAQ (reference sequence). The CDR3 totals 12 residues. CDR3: CASSPQSWEQFF. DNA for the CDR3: TGTGCCAGCAGCCCCCAAAGTTGGGAGCAGTTCTTC.

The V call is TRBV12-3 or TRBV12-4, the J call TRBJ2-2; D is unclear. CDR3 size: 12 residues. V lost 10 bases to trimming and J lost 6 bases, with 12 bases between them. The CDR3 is CATGVGSGELFF. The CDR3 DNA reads TGTGCCACTGGGGTGGGTTCCGGGGAGCTGTTTTTT.

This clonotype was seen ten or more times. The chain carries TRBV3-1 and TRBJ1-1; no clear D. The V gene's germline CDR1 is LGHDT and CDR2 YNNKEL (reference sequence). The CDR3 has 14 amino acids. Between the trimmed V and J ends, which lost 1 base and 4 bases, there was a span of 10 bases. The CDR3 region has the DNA TGTGCCAGCAGCCAAGGAGTAGCGAGCACTGAAGCTTTCTTT. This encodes CASSQGVASTEAFF.

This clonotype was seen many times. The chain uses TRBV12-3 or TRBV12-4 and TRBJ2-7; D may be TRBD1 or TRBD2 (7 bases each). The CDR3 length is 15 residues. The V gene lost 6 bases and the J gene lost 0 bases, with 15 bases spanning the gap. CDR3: CASSNQGGGSYEQYF. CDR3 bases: TGTGCCAGCAGCAACCAGGGGGGGGGCTCCTACGAGCAGTACTTC.

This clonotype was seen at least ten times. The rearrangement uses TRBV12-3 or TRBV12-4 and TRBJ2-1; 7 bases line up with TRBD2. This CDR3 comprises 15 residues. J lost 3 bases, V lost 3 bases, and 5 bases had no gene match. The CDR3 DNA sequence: TGTGCCAGCAGTTTTCAGGCTAGCGGCTACAATGAGCAGTTCTTC. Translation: CASSFQASGYNEQFF.

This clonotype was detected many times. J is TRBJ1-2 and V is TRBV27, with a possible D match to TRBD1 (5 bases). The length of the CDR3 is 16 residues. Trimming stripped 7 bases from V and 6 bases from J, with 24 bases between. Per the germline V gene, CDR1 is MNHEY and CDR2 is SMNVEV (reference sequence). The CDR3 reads CASTTDPGLMGDGYTF. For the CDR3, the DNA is TGTGCCAGCACAACAGACCCAGGTCTTATGGGGGATGGCTACACCTTC.

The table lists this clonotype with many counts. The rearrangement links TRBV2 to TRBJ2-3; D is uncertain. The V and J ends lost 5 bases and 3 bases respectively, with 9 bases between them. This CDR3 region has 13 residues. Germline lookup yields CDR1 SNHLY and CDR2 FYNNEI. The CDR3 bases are TGTGCCAGCAGTCCCCTTGGGACAGATACGCAGTATTTT. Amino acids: CASSPLGTDTQYF.

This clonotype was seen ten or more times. This CDR3 is CASSSKELITYEQYF. Here the CDR3 DNA reads TGTGCCAGCAGCTCTAAAGAACTGATTACCTACGAGCAGTACTTC. V is TRBV5-5 and J is TRBJ2-7, with D uncertain. V was clipped by 3 bases and J by 2 bases, with 15 bases between them. Per germline, CDR1 SGHKS and CDR2 YYEKEE (reference sequence). This CDR3 is built from 15 residues. Full variable domain (remainder filled in from reference TRBV5-5 and TRBJ2-7): DAGVTQSPTHLIKTRGQQVTLRCSPISGHKSVSWYQQVLGQGPQFIFQYYEKEERGRGNFPDRFSARQFPNYSSELNVNALLLGDSALYLCASSSKELITYEQYFGPGTRLTVT.

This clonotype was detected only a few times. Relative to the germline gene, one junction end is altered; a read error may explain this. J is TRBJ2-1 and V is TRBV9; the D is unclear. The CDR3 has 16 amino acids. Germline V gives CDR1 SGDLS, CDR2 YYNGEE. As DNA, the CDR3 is TGTGCCAGCAGCGTTTCCGGACGGAGCTCCCACAATGAGCAGTTCTTC. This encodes CASSVSGRSSHNEQFF.

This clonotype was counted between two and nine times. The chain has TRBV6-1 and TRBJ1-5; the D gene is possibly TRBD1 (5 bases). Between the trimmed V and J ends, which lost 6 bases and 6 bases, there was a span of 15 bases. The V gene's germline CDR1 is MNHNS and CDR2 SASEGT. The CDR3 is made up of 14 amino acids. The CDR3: CASRGPGGGQPQHF. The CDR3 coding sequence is TGTGCCAGCAGGGGACCTGGAGGTGGTCAGCCCCAGCATTTT.

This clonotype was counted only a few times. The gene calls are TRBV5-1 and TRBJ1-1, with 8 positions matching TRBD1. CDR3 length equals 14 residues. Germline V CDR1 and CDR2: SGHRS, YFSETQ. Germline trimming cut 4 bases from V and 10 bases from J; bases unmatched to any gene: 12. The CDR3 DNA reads TGCGCCAGCAGCCCAGGACAGGGCCCCAGTAGAGCTTTCTTT. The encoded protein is CASSPGQGPSRAFF.

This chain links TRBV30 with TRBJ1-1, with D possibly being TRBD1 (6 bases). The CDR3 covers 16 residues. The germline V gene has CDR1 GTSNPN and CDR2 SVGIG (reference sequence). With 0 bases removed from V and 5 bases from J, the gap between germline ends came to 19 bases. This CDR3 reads CAWSVQVGGFPTEAFF. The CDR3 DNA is TGTGCCTGGAGTGTACAAGTCGGGGGCTTCCCAACTGAAGCTTTCTTT.

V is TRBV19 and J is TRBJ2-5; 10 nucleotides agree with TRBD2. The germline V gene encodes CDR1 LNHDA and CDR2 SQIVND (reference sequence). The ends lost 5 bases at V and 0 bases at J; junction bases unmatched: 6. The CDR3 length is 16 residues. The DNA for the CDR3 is TGTGCCAGTAGTTTTTCGACTAGCGGGCACCAAGAGACCCAGTACTTC. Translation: CASSFSTSGHQETQYF.

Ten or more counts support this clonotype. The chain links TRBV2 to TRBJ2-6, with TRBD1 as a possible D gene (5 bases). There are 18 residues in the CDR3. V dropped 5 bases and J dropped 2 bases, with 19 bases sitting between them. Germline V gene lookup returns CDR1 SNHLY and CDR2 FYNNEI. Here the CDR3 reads CASSHTTLTVAGANVLTF. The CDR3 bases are TGTGCCAGCAGTCACACTACCCTGACAGTCGCTGGGGCCAACGTCCTGACTTTC.

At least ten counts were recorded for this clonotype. DNA of the CDR3: TGTGCCAGTAACTCTCTAGCGGGAGCTTCCCAAGAGACCCAGTACTTC. It specifies CASNSLAGASQETQYF. The genes are TRBV19 and TRBJ2-5; TRBD2 agrees at 10 bases. Germline CDR1 LNHDA, CDR2 SQIVND (reference sequence). With 7 bases clipped from V and 1 base from J, the junction kept 9 bases outside the gene matches. CDR3 length: 16 amino acids.